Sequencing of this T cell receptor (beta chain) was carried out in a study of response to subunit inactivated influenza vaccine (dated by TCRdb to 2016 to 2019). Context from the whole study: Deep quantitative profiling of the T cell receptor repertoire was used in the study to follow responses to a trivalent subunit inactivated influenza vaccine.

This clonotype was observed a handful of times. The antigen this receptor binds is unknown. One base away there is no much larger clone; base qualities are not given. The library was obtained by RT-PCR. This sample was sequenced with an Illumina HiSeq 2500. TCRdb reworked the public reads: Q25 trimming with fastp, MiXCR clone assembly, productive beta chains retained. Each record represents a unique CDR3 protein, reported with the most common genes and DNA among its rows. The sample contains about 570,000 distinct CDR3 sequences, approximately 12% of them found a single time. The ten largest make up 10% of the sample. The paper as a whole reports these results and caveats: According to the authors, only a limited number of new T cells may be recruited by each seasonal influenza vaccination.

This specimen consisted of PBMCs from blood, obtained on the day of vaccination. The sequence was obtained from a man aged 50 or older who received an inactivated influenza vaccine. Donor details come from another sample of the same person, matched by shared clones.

Here is the DNA: TGCGCCAGCAGCCAAGATTTCGTGGGCTATGGCGAGCAGTACTTC. Its protein product is CASSQDFVGYGEQYF. The rearrangement joined TRBV4-3 to TRBJ2-7, with the D segment identity uncertain. The CDR3 runs 15 residues from the cysteine to the phenylalanine. Just CDR3 DNA is preserved here, 45 bases in frame from base 1. The germline V gene provides CDR1 LGHNA and CDR2 YSLEER. At the junction V is shortened by 0 bases and J by 6 bases, with 15 bases in between.